This T cell receptor (beta chain) came from a study of blood T cell repertoires in COVID-19. Source study methods: Using reference gene primer amplification, nucleated cell counts were estimated. The method was immunoSEQ multiplex PCR; TCRdb's version includes in-frame clones alone and lacks a portion of them. Clone size and V and J calls were adopted from that table, with D and trimming inferred from the DNA. The sample lists 90,000 to 120,000 clones, about 88% occurring once. Germline lookup yields CDR1 DFQATT and CDR2 SNEGSKA (reference sequence). V lost 5 bases to trimming and J lost 4 bases, with 7 bases between them. CDR3 length: 11 amino acids.

Sequencing was carried out using peripheral blood. This rearrangement joins TRBV20-1 to TRBJ2-3; D uncertain. This receptor was obtained from a human donor in a cohort sampled during active COVID-19. The CDR3 region has the DNA TGCAGTGCTCTTACACCAGATACGCAGTATTTT. This translates into CSALTPDTQYF.